The present TCR beta chain was sequenced within a study of control samples from healthy donors and cancer patients. Here immunoSEQ multiplex PCR was the method, and the copy in TCRdb shows in-frame clones only, minus some. The sample yields approximately 160,000 clones, more than 85% seen once. The CDR3 contains 12 residues. V lost 3 bases to trimming and J lost 6 bases, with 10 bases between them. Germline CDR1 is SGDLS and CDR2 is YYNGEE. Input material: blood. The TCR was taken from a woman in her forties in good health. The chain links TRBV9 to TRBJ2-7; D not resolved. The CDR3 sequence: CASSAAGSEQYF. The CDR3 DNA reads TGTGCCAGCAGCGCCGCCGGCAGCGAGCAGTACTTC.